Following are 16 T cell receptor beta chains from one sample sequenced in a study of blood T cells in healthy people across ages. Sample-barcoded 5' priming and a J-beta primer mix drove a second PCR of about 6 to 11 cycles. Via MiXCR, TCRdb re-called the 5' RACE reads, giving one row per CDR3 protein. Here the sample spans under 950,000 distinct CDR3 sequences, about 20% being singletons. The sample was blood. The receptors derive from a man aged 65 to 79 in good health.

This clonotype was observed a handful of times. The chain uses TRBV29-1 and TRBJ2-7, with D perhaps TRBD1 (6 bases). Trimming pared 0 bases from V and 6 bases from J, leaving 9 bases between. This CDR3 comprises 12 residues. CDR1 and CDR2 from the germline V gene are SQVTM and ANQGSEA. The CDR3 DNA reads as TGCAGCGTTGAAGAGGGACATGTCGAGCAGTACTTC. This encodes CSVEEGHVEQYF.

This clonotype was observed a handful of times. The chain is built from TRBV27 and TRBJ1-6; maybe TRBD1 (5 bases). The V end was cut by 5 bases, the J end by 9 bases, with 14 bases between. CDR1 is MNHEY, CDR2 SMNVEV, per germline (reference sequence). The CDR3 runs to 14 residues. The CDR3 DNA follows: TGTGCCAGCAGTGCCAGGGTTTCGGGTTCACCCCTCCACTTT. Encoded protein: CASSARVSGSPLHF.

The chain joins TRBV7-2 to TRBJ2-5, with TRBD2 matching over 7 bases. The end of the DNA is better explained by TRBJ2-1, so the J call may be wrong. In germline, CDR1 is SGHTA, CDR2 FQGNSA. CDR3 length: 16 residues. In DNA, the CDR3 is TGTGCCAGCAGCTTAGCAATGGGGAGGGGCTTTGATGAGCAGTTCTTC. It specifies CASSLAMGRGFDEQFF.

This CDR3 reads CASSQGAGGFAIGELFF. The CDR3 region has the DNA TGTGCCAGCAGCCAAGGGGCCGGCGGTTTCGCGATCGGGGAGCTGTTTTTT. The genes are TRBV14 and TRBJ2-2; D gene unclear. The CDR3 spans 17 residues. Trimming took 1 base from V and 7 from J, leaving 19 bases between them. Germline CDR1 SGHDN, CDR2 FVKESK.

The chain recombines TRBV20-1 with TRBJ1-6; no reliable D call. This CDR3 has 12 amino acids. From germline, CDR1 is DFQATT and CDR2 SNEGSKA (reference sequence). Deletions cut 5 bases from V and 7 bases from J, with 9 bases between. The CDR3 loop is CSAREVNSPLHF. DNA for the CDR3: TGCAGTGCTCGTGAGGTGAATTCACCCCTCCACTTT.

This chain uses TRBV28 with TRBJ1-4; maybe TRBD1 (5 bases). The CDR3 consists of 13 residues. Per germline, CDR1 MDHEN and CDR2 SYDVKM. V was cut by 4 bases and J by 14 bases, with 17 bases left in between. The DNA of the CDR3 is TGTGCCAGCAGTTCGATCGGGACTCCTCGGCTGTTTTTT. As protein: CASSSIGTPRLFF.

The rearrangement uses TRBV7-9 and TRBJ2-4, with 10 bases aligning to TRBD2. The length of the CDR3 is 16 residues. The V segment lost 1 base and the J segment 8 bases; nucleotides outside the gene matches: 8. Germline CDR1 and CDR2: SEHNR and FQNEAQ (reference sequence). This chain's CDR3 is CASSLDTSGERDIQYF. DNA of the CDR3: TGTGCCAGCAGCTTAGATACTAGCGGGGAAAGGGACATTCAGTACTTC.

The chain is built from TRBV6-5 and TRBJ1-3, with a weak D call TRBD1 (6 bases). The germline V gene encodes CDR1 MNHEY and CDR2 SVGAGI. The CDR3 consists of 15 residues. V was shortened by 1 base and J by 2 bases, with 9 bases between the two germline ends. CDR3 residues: CASSYYGTTGNTIYF. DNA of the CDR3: TGTGCCAGCAGTTACTATGGGACAACTGGAAACACCATATATTTT.

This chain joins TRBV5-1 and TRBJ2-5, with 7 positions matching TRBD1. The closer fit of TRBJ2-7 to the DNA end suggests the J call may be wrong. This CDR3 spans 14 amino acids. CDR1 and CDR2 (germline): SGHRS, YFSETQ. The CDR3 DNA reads TGCGCCAGCAGCTTGGGGGACAGATTCAACGAGCAGTACTTC. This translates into CASSLGDRFNEQYF.

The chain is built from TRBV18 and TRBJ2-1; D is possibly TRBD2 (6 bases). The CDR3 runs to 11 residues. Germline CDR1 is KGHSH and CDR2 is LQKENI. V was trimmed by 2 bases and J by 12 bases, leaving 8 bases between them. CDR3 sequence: CASSPGTGQFF. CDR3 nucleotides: TGTGCCAGCTCACCAGGGACTGGGCAGTTCTTC.

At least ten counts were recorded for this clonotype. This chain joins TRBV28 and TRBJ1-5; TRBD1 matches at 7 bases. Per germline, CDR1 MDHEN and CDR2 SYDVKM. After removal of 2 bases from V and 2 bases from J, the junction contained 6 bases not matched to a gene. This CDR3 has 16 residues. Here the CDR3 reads CASSLLWDSGNQPQHF. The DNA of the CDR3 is TGTGCCAGCAGTTTACTTTGGGACAGTGGCAATCAGCCCCAGCATTTT.

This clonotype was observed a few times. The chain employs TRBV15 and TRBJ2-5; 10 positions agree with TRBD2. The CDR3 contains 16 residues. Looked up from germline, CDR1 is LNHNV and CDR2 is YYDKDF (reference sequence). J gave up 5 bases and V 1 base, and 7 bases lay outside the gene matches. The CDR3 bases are TGTGCCACCAGCAGAGCCCAGACTAGCGGGTGGGAGACCCAGTACTTC. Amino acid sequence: CATSRAQTSGWETQYF.

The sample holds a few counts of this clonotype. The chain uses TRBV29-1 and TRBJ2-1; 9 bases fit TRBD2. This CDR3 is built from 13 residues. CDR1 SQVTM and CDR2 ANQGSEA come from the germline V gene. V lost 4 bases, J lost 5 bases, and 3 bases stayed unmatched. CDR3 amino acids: CSVGSGGHNEQFF. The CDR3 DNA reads TGCAGCGTTGGTAGCGGGGGCCACAATGAGCAGTTCTTC.

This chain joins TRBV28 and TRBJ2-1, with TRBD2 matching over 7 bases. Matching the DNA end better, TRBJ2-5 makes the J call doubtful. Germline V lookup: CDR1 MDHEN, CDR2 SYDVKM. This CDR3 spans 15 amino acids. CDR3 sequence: CASRILGGGKETQYF. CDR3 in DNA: TGTGCCAGCAGAATTCTTGGGGGGGGAAAAGAGACCCAGTACTTC.

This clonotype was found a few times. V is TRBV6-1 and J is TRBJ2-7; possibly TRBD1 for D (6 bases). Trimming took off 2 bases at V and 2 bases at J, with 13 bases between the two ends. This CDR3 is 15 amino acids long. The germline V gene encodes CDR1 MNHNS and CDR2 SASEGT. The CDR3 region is CASSEWPRDTYEQYF. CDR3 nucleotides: TGTGCCAGCAGTGAATGGCCACGGGACACCTACGAGCAGTACTTC.

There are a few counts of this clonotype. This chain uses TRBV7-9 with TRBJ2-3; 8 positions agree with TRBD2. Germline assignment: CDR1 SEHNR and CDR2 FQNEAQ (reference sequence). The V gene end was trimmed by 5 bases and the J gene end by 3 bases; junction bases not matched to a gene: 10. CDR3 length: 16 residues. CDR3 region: CASSAIVASGTDTQYF. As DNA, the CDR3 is TGTGCCAGCAGCGCTATAGTCGCTAGCGGGACAGATACGCAGTATTTT. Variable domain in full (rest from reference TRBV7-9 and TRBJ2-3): DTGVSQNPRHKITKRGQNVTFRCDPISEHNRLYWYRQTLGQGPEFLTYFQNEAQLEKSRLLSDRFSAERPKGSFSTLEIQRTEQGDSAMYLCASSAIVASGTDTQYFGPGTRLTVL.